The T cell receptor (beta chain) under discussion was sequenced for a study of vaccination effects on CD4 cells after COVID-19. Study-wide results and caveats: Researchers report that only 1 of 255 vaccine-induced clones in healthy vaccinees cross-reacted with common cold coronaviruses. Clones of infection and vaccine origin contracted markedly late after vaccination.

CDR1 is LNHDA, CDR2 SQIVND, per germline (reference sequence). V gave up 5 bases and J gave up 7 bases, with 15 bases separating them. The CDR3 is 14 residues long. Generated by immunoSEQ multiplex PCR, the TCRdb table keeps only in-frame clones and is missing some. The table shows approximately 40,000 clones, with over 80% occurring only once. This clone has just a few counts. Its specificity is unknown. The culture ran for approximately 11 days before CD4+ T cells were isolated. Nucleocapsid antibody tests were negative, and the vaccine recipients had no prior SARS-CoV-2 infection. IL-2 medium was substituted for half the medium on days 3 and 7.

This rearrangement joins TRBV19 to TRBJ2-1; a weak D match, TRBD2 (6 bases). This material consisted of CD4+ T cells from PBMCs cultured without peptide, taken before COVID-19 vaccination. The clonotype comes from a human donor who received a COVID-19 vaccine. The CDR3 loop is CASSVDGGYNEQFF. For the CDR3, the DNA is TGTGCCAGTAGTGTGGACGGAGGGTATAATGAGCAGTTCTTC. Complete variable domain (other parts from reference TRBV19 and TRBJ2-1): DGGITQSPKYLFRKEGQNVTLSCEQNLNHDAMYWYRQDPGQGLRLIYYSQIVNDFQKGDIAEGYSVSREKKESFPLTVTSAQKNPTAFYLCASSVDGGYNEQFFGPGTRLTVL.